The 32 T cell receptor beta chains in this list originate from one sample, sequenced in a study of cytomegalovirus exposure and HLA in healthy donors. Primers: 60 Vbeta forward and 13 Jbeta reverse. Some clones are missing from TCRdb's copy, which holds only in-frame ones; the method was immunoSEQ multiplex PCR. The sample yields around 240,000 clones, more than 75% seen once. The sample consisted of PBMCs. The receptors originated from a woman in her 40s in good health and CMV-seropositive.

As concerns this clone: Distinct nucleotide sequences in the sample also encode this CDR3. The chain has TRBV4-3 and TRBJ2-2, with 8 bases fitting TRBD1. Germline-derived CDR1 and CDR2 are LGHNA and YSLEER. J lost 2 bases, V lost 1 base, and 0 bases had no gene match. The CDR3 is 15 residues long. CDR3 region: CASSQAGGNTGELFF. CDR3 DNA: TGCGCCAGCAGCCAAGCAGGGGGCAACACCGGGGAGCTGTTTTTT.

The rearrangement uses TRBV2 and TRBJ2-7, with TRBD1 as a possible D gene (6 bases). Germline CDR1 SNHLY, CDR2 FYNNEI. V dropped 6 bases and J dropped 3 bases, with 15 bases sitting between them. CDR3 length equals 14 residues. CDR3 region: CASSGDRSFYEQYF. CDR3 bases: TGTGCCAGCAGCGGCGACAGGAGCTTCTACGAGCAGTACTTC.

This clone was counted only a few times. The chain uses TRBV11-2 and TRBJ2-5, with 7 bases fitting TRBD1. This CDR3 is 14 amino acids long. CDR1 SGHAT and CDR2 FQNNGV come from the germline V gene. V dropped 3 bases and J dropped 4; count of bases not matched to a gene: 5. CDR3 region: CASSLRPGGETQYF. The CDR3 coding sequence is TGTGCCAGCAGCTTGAGGCCAGGGGGAGAGACCCAGTACTTC.

This chain joins TRBV23-1 and TRBJ2-3; TRBD2 matches 15 bases. Being an ORF, TRBV23-1 has a function that is uncertain. Trimming cost V 4 bases and J 3 bases; bases outside gene matches: 11. This CDR3 region has 19 residues. The CDR3, as DNA: TGCGCCAGCAGTCCGCCGGGACTAGCGGGGGGCCGAGCGACAGATACGCAGTATTTT. Residues: CASSPPGLAGGRATDTQYF.

In this sample, this clone turned up a few times. V gene TRBV10-3 combines with J gene TRBJ1-1; 7 bases are a match to TRBD1. The CDR3 is made up of 12 amino acids. Per the germline V gene, CDR1 is ENHRY and CDR2 is SYGVKD. The J segment lost 1 base and the V segment lost 10 bases, leaving 3 bases of the junction unmatched. The CDR3 bases are TGTGCCACGGGACAGACGAACACTGAAGCTTTCTTT. This gives the protein CATGQTNTEAFF.

The rearrangement uses TRBV4-1 and TRBJ1-2; a possible D gene is TRBD1 (5 bases). Germline V CDR1 and CDR2: MGHRA, YSYEKL. The V end lost 4 bases, the J end lost 4 bases, and 13 bases lay between the germline ends. The CDR3 spans 14 residues. The CDR3 reads CASSPRQYSYGYTF. In DNA form, the CDR3 reads TGCGCCAGCAGCCCCCGACAGTATTCCTATGGCTACACCTTC.

The chain has TRBV5-8 and TRBJ1-1; TRBD1 agrees at 8 bases. The CDR3 extends over 15 amino acids. V shed 0 bases and J 6 bases; nucleotides not matched to a gene: 7. The V gene's germline CDR1 is SGHTS and CDR2 YDEGEE. The CDR3 is CASSLVQGARSEAFF. In DNA form, the CDR3 reads TGTGCCAGCAGCTTGGTCCAGGGGGCTAGATCTGAAGCTTTCTTT.

The V gene is TRBV27, the J gene TRBJ1-5; TRBD1 aligns across 7 bases. With V trimmed by 5 bases and J by 2 bases, 3 bases remained unmatched. CDR3 length: 14 residues. Germline V gene lookup returns CDR1 MNHEY and CDR2 SMNVEV (reference sequence). For the CDR3, the DNA is TGTGCCAGCAGTCTCACAGGGGGCAATCAGCCCCAGCATTTT. It specifies CASSLTGGNQPQHF.

The chain has TRBV5-8 and TRBJ1-1, with D possibly TRBD1 on 6 matching bases. The V gene's germline CDR1 is SGHTS and CDR2 YDEGEE. The CDR3 has 15 amino acids. Trimming shortened V by 0 bases and J by 5 bases, and 14 bases separated the two germline ends. CDR3 sequence reads: CASSLAGHLKTEAFF. The CDR3 DNA sequence: TGTGCCAGCAGCTTGGCGGGACACCTAAAGACTGAAGCTTTCTTT.

The rearrangement uses TRBV7-2 and TRBJ1-5; D is undetermined. Trimming left V 5 bases short and J 9 bases short, with 17 bases between. Germline CDR1 reads SGHTA; CDR2 reads FQGNSA. CDR3 size: 14 residues. The CDR3 here is CASSPLGREAPQHF. The CDR3, as DNA: TGTGCCAGCAGCCCCCTTGGACGGGAAGCGCCCCAGCATTTT.

The chain combines TRBV13 with TRBJ2-1; D remains ambiguous. The CDR3 contains 15 residues. Germline values: CDR1 PRHDT, CDR2 FYEKMQ (reference sequence). V was pared by 0 bases and J by 8 bases, with 14 bases between. The CDR3 sequence is CASSLGLLTVDEQFF. The CDR3 bases are TGTGCCAGCAGCTTAGGTCTGTTAACGGTGGATGAGCAGTTCTTC. The full variable domain, its missing parts supplied by reference TRBV13 and TRBJ2-1, is AAGVIQSPRHLIKEKRETATLKCYPIPRHDTVYWYQQGPGQDPQFLISFYEKMQSDKGSIPDRFSAQQFSDYHSELNMSSLELGDSALYFCASSLGLLTVDEQFFGPGTRLTVL.

The CDR3 sequence is CAWAKLTGGRGYTF. CDR3 nucleotides: TGTGCCTGGGCTAAACTGACAGGGGGCAGGGGCTACACCTTC. The gene calls are TRBV30 and TRBJ1-2; TRBD1 matches 10 bases. The V and J ends lost 5 bases and 8 bases, in that order; junction bases with no gene match: 11. This CDR3 comprises 14 residues. The V gene's germline CDR1 is GTSNPN and CDR2 SVGIG (reference sequence).

The J gene is TRBJ2-2, the V gene TRBV2, with 7 bases fitting TRBD2. Germline CDR1 SNHLY, CDR2 FYNNEI. The J segment lost 4 bases and the V segment lost 4 bases, leaving 6 bases of the junction unmatched. The CDR3 totals 15 residues. In nucleotides, the CDR3 is TGTGCCAGCAGTGGGGGGGGTTCCGGCACCGGGGAGCTGTTTTTT. This translates into CASSGGGSGTGELFF.

V and J are TRBV29-1 and TRBJ2-5; possibly TRBD1 for D (7 bases). This CDR3 has 12 residues. V lost 6 bases and J lost 6, with 14 bases in between. The germline CDR1 and CDR2 sequences are SQVTM and ANQGSEA. The CDR3 DNA reads as TGCAGCGTCGGAGGGGGCAAGAAGACCCAGTACTTC. It is translated as CSVGGGKKTQYF.

Written as DNA, the CDR3 is TGCGCCAGCAGTTGGACTAGCGGGGGGCACTCCTACGAGCAGTACTTC. Translating it yields CASSWTSGGHSYEQYF. The chain employs TRBV5-1 and TRBJ2-7, with TRBD2 matching 14 bases. Germline V gene sequence: CDR1 SGHRS, CDR2 YFSETQ. CDR3 length: 16 residues. The V and J ends lost 5 bases and 0 bases, in that order; junction bases with no gene match: 4.

The chain carries TRBV10-2 and TRBJ1-1; D ambiguous. Per the germline V gene, CDR1 is WSHSY and CDR2 is SAAADI. Trimming took 4 bases from V and 9 from J, leaving 15 bases between them. CDR3 length: 13 residues. The CDR3 DNA follows: TGCGCCAGCAGTGGGTCGGCCGAGGGCCAAGCTTTCTTT. Amino acid sequence: CASSGSAEGQAFF.

The chain couples TRBV28 to TRBJ2-7; D might be TRBD2 (5 bases). The CDR3 totals 15 residues. With 4 bases removed from V and 2 bases from J, the gap between germline ends came to 15 bases. Germline-derived CDR1 and CDR2 are MDHEN and SYDVKM. The CDR3 here is CASSSDILAAYEQYF. As DNA, the CDR3 is TGTGCCAGCAGTTCAGACATTCTAGCCGCCTACGAGCAGTACTTC.

V and J are TRBV9 and TRBJ2-7; 7 bases agree with TRBD1. Trimming removed 2 bases from V and 7 bases from J; junction bases left unmatched: 9. The CDR3 length is 14 residues. Looked up from germline, CDR1 is SGDLS and CDR2 is YYNGEE. This CDR3 reads CASSVEPSTGEQYF. For the CDR3, the DNA is TGTGCCAGCAGCGTGGAACCGTCGACAGGGGAGCAGTACTTC.

This rearrangement joins TRBV6-5 to TRBJ2-3; the match to TRBD2 covers 7 bases. CDR3 length: 16 amino acids. V dropped 2 bases and J dropped 6; count of bases not matched to a gene: 11. CDR1 MNHEY and CDR2 SVGAGI come from the germline V gene. The CDR3 nucleotides are TGTGCCAGCAGTTACCGCGGGGGTGGGGCAACGGATACGCAGTATTTT. The encoded protein is CASSYRGGGATDTQYF.

The V gene is TRBV7-6, the J gene TRBJ1-1; a weak D match, TRBD1 (5 bases). Germline CDR1 and CDR2: SGHVS and FNYEAQ. Trimming removed 1 base at V and 3 bases at J, with 12 bases between. CDR3 length: 15 residues. This CDR3 is CASSLDAGWDTEAFF. CDR3 nucleotide sequence: TGTGCCAGCAGCTTAGATGCAGGGTGGGACACTGAAGCTTTCTTT.

The chain joins TRBV19 to TRBJ1-1; D call uncertain. Trimming removed 0 bases from V and 10 bases from J, with 9 bases in between. The length of the CDR3 is 12 residues. Germline CDR1 is LNHDA and CDR2 is SQIVND (reference sequence). The CDR3: CASSIDLGGAFF. CDR3 bases: TGTGCCAGTAGTATAGATCTCGGCGGAGCTTTCTTT. Using reference TRBV19 and TRBJ1-1 for the parts outside the CDR3, the full variable domain is DGGITQSPKYLFRKEGQNVTLSCEQNLNHDAMYWYRQDPGQGLRLIYYSQIVNDFQKGDIAEGYSVSREKKESFPLTVTSAQKNPTAFYLCASSIDLGGAFFGQGTRLTVV.

The chain recombines TRBV11-1 with TRBJ2-2; D remains unclear. The germline CDR1 and CDR2 sequences are SGHAT and FQDESV (reference sequence). Trimming left V 1 base short and J 1 base short, with 10 bases between. The CDR3 is 16 residues long. CDR3 loop: CASSLGGDWNTGELFF. The CDR3 DNA is TGTGCCAGCAGCTTAGGTGGTGACTGGAACACCGGGGAGCTGTTTTTT.

This clone appeared a few times. The genes are TRBV11-3 and TRBJ2-1; a possible D gene is TRBD1 (5 bases). With 0 bases removed from V and 12 bases from J, the gap between germline ends came to 18 bases. Germline CDR1 reads SGHNT; CDR2 reads YENEEA. The CDR3 has 15 residues. The CDR3 loop is CASSLDLAGSGRQFF. As DNA, the CDR3 is TGTGCCAGCAGCTTAGATCTGGCAGGGTCAGGAAGGCAGTTCTTC.

The chain is built from TRBV9 and TRBJ2-3; D is possibly TRBD2 (5 bases). The CDR3 loop spans 15 amino acids. V was clipped by 0 bases and J by 5 bases, with 13 bases between them. The germline V gene has CDR1 SGDLS and CDR2 YYNGEE. CDR3: CASSVEIDAGDTQYF. Written as DNA, the CDR3 is TGTGCCAGCAGCGTAGAAATCGACGCGGGAGATACGCAGTATTTT.

The chain couples TRBV6-4 to TRBJ2-5; maybe TRBD1 (6 bases). V was pared by 3 bases and J by 5 bases, with 13 bases between. The CDR3 sequence is 14 residues long. The germline V gene has CDR1 MRHNA and CDR2 SNTAGT. As DNA, the CDR3 is TGTGCCAGCAGTGAGTTCCAGGGGATGGAGACCCAGTACTTC. It is translated as CASSEFQGMETQYF.

The V gene is TRBV4-1, the J gene TRBJ2-2; D uncertain. The CDR3 totals 16 residues. Trimming left V 1 base short and J 0 bases short, with 9 bases between. CDR1 and CDR2 (germline): MGHRA, YSYEKL. DNA of the CDR3: TGCGCCAGCAGCCAAGTACGTCTAGCGAACACCGGGGAGCTGTTTTTT. Translation: CASSQVRLANTGELFF.

This clone was seen only once. The chain uses TRBV7-2 and TRBJ2-1, with D possibly TRBD2 on 5 matching bases. Germline V gene lookup returns CDR1 SGHTA and CDR2 FQGNSA. The CDR3 loop spans 15 amino acids. V shed 5 bases and J shed 0 bases, with 11 bases lying between them. The chain's CDR3 is CASSRGSVSYNEQFF. In DNA form, the CDR3 reads TGTGCCAGCAGCCGAGGGTCGGTCTCCTACAATGAGCAGTTCTTC. Combining the CDR3 with reference TRBV7-2 and TRBJ2-1 gives the whole variable domain GAGVSQSPSNKVTEKGKDVELRCDPISGHTALYWYRQSLGQGLEFLIYFQGNSAPDKSGLPSDRFSAERTGGSVSTLTIQRTQQEDSAVYLCASSRGSVSYNEQFFGPGTRLTVL.

This clone was found a few times. The chain combines TRBV4-2 with TRBJ1-1; 7 bases agree with TRBD1. CDR1 and CDR2 (germline): LGHNA, YNFKEQ. There are 14 residues in the CDR3. V lost 4 bases to trimming and J lost 0 bases; unmatched junction nucleotides: 2. CDR3 bases: TGTGCCAGCAGCCCGGACAGGATGAACACTGAAGCTTTCTTT. Its protein product is CASSPDRMNTEAFF.

This clone was seen just once. Other DNA variants within this sample encode the same CDR3. The chain has TRBV7-2 and TRBJ1-3; D unclear. From germline, CDR1 is SGHTA and CDR2 FQGNSA. This CDR3 has 14 amino acids. V was trimmed by 5 bases and J by 1 base, leaving 9 bases between them. In DNA form, the CDR3 reads TGTGCCAGCAGCCTGGCGGGTTCTGGAAACACCATATATTTT. This encodes CASSLAGSGNTIYF.

In regard to this clone: Other DNA sequences in this sample translate to the same CDR3. The chain is built from TRBV7-2 and TRBJ2-5; no clear D. This CDR3 is built from 11 residues. The V gene lost 5 bases and the J gene lost 2 bases, with 3 bases spanning the gap. Germline V CDR1 and CDR2: SGHTA, FQGNSA. The CDR3 sequence: CASSLQETQYF. The CDR3 DNA reads TGTGCCAGCAGCCTACAAGAGACCCAGTACTTC.

The chain uses TRBV9 and TRBJ2-5; possibly TRBD1 for D (6 bases). Germline loops: CDR1 SGDLS, CDR2 YYNGEE. The CDR3 loop spans 16 amino acids. V was pared by 4 bases and J by 1 base, with 17 bases between. The CDR3 region is CASSSPPDRPQETQYF. For the CDR3, the DNA is TGTGCCAGCAGCTCCCCCCCGGACAGACCCCAAGAGACCCAGTACTTC.

Concerning this clone itself: The junction differs from germline at one of its ends, possibly a read error. Additional DNA sequences in this sample encode the identical CDR3. CDR3 sequence: CAWNNRALPTEAFF. DNA for the CDR3: TGTGCCTGGAATAACAGGGCGCTGCCCACTGAGGCTTTCTTT. This chain joins TRBV30 and TRBJ1-1; D perhaps matches TRBD1 (6 bases). The CDR3 length is 14 residues. The germline gives CDR1 GTSNPN, CDR2 SVGIG (reference sequence).